Here is one T cell receptor beta chain with its context. J gave up 0 bases and V 0 bases, and 6 bases lay outside the gene matches. This CDR3 contains 19 residues. Germline V gives CDR1 SGDLS, CDR2 YYNGEE. Sequencing used immunoSEQ multiplex PCR; TCRdb keeps in-frame clones, though not all of them. Among 540,000 or so clones listed, 85% to 90% were seen once. This entry belongs to a study of blood T cell repertoires in COVID-19. At the level of the study: Sources were T cells, B-cell-depleted T cells, or PBMCs; the material itself was cDNA or gDNA.

Sequencing input: peripheral blood. This chain uses TRBV9 with TRBJ1-4; 12 bases are shared with TRBD1. The TCR sequence derives from a woman aged 45-65 years with COVID-19, enrolled during active disease. The CDR3, as DNA: TGTGCCAGCAGCGTAGATGGCGGGACAGGGGGCGCAACTAATGAAAAACTGTTTTTT. This sequence encodes CASSVDGGTGGATNEKLFF.